Listed here are 22 T cell receptor beta chains from one sample, sequenced in a study of T cell responses to AZD1222 COVID-19 vaccine (dated by TCRdb to the early 2020s). Libraries were prepared through the immunoSEQ multiplex PCR assay. Imported from immuneACCESS, the table was reduced by TCRdb to in-frame sequences with V and J called. These copies leave out some clones; in studies compared against another copy, an unresolved V gene accounts for under half, and the cause of the remainder is not known. The sample includes about 170,000 clones, with 75% to 90% observed a single time. In total, the top ten clones hold approximately 6.9% of the sample. Read against the paper, the sample's time point label means: baseline before first vaccination. The sequencing used peripheral blood, collected on day 0 of AZD1222 vaccination. The receptor source for this set is an adult in good health.

This chain links TRBV7-8 with TRBJ1-4; the D is unclear. CDR1 is SGHVS, CDR2 FQNEAQ, per germline. This CDR3 comprises 15 residues. Trimming stripped 1 base from V and 7 bases from J, with 13 bases between. CDR3 in DNA: TGTGCCAGCAGCTTAGTGTCAGGTCACCGTGAAAAACTGTTTTTT. This translates into CASSLVSGHREKLFF.

The rearrangement links TRBV7-8 to TRBJ1-1; D not resolved. Germline V lookup: CDR1 SGHVS, CDR2 FQNEAQ. Trimming pared 5 bases from V and 0 bases from J, leaving 13 bases between. The CDR3 length is 15 residues. The CDR3 DNA sequence: TGTGCCAGCAGCCAGGAGGTCAGCATGAACACTGAAGCTTTCTTT. It is translated as CASSQEVSMNTEAFF.

The chain uses TRBV28 and TRBJ1-5; D is unresolved. Trimming took 8 bases from V and 0 from J, leaving 11 bases between them. The CDR3 has 14 amino acids. Looked up from germline, CDR1 is MDHEN and CDR2 is SYDVKM. The CDR3 DNA is TGTGCCAGCTCCCGACAAAATAGCAATCAGCCCCAGCATTTT. This sequence encodes CASSRQNSNQPQHF.

This rearrangement joins TRBV5-6 to TRBJ2-5; D is uncertain. CDR3 length: 13 amino acids. V gave up 0 bases and J gave up 7 bases, with 10 bases separating them. Germline V CDR1 and CDR2: SGHDT, YYEEEE. As DNA, the CDR3 is TGTGCCAGCAGCTTGGCCACCATGGGGACCCAGTACTTC. The encoded protein is CASSLATMGTQYF.

The chain links TRBV2 to TRBJ2-2, with D perhaps matching TRBD1 (5 bases). This CDR3 spans 15 amino acids. Germline V CDR1 and CDR2: SNHLY, FYNNEI. The germline V and J ends were trimmed by 2 bases and 3 bases, with 10 bases remaining between them. In nucleotides, the CDR3 is TGTGCCAGCAGTGAAACCCGACAGTACACCGGGGAGCTGTTTTTT. Translated: CASSETRQYTGELFF.

V gene TRBV13 combines with J gene TRBJ2-5; D ambiguous. The V end lost 4 bases, the J end lost 7 bases, and 13 bases lay between the germline ends. CDR1 PRHDT and CDR2 FYEKMQ come from the germline V gene (reference sequence). CDR3 length: 13 amino acids. CDR3 residues: CASSSTNTGTQYF. The DNA of the CDR3 is TGTGCCAGCAGCTCGACCAACACGGGGACCCAGTACTTC.

This sequence joins TRBV4-3 and TRBJ2-3; 7 bases are a match to TRBD2. Germline-derived CDR1 and CDR2 are LGHNA and YSLEER. Trimming at V came to 3 bases and at J to 0 bases, leaving 6 bases not matched to a gene. The CDR3 covers 16 residues. CDR3 region: CASSHLTSASTDTQYF. As DNA, the CDR3 is TGCGCCAGCAGCCATCTTACTAGCGCAAGCACAGATACGCAGTATTTT.

The chain uses TRBV9 and TRBJ2-2, with D possibly being TRBD2 (6 bases). The V gene lost 4 bases and the J gene lost 8 bases, with 15 bases spanning the gap. Germline CDR1 is SGDLS and CDR2 is YYNGEE. The CDR3 sequence is 14 residues long. CDR3: CASSPRGGWGELFF. In DNA, the CDR3 is TGTGCCAGCAGCCCAAGGGGAGGTTGGGGGGAGCTGTTTTTT.

This chain joins TRBV27 and TRBJ2-2; a weak D match, TRBD1 (7 bases). V lost 2 bases and J lost 4, with 17 bases in between. This CDR3 has 17 amino acids. CDR1 and CDR2 from the germline V gene are MNHEY and SMNVEV (reference sequence). The CDR3 nucleotides are TGTGCCAGCAGTTTAGGAGGGGGCGAATTGGGCACCGGGGAGCTGTTTTTT. As protein: CASSLGGGELGTGELFF.

The rearrangement uses TRBV5-1 and TRBJ1-1; D uncertain. The germline V gene encodes CDR1 SGHRS and CDR2 YFSETQ. The CDR3 sequence is 16 residues long. V lost 5 bases, J lost 0 bases, and 17 bases lay in between. The CDR3 DNA reads as TGCGCCAGCAGACCGATGAGTGGAAGATTGAACACTGAAGCTTTCTTT. Amino acid sequence: CASRPMSGRLNTEAFF.

This chain joins TRBV25-1 and TRBJ2-7, with D maybe TRBD2 (5 bases). The germline V gene has CDR1 MGHDK and CDR2 SYGVNS. Trimming took off 1 base at V and 4 bases at J, with 8 bases between the two ends. The CDR3 runs to 13 residues. The CDR3 sequence: CASSELGGYEQYV. CDR3 coding DNA: TGTGCCAGCAGTGAATTGGGCGGGTACGAGCAGTACGTC.

The rearrangement uses TRBV7-2 and TRBJ2-5; 9 bases are shared with TRBD1. After removal of 0 bases from V and 2 bases from J, the junction contained 4 bases not matched to a gene. The CDR3 is 16 amino acids. Germline assignment: CDR1 SGHTA and CDR2 FQGNSA. CDR3 sequence: CASSLASGQGQETQYF. The CDR3 DNA reads as TGTGCCAGCAGCTTAGCCTCGGGACAGGGTCAAGAGACCCAGTACTTC.

V usage is TRBV5-4 and J usage is TRBJ2-1, with D hard to call. Germline V gives CDR1 SGHNT, CDR2 YYREEE (reference sequence). Trimming took off 1 base at V and 8 bases at J, with 10 bases between the two ends. The CDR3 contains 13 residues. DNA for the CDR3: TGTGCCAGCAGCTTGAAGGGTACGGATGAGCAGTTCTTC. Protein product: CASSLKGTDEQFF.

The chain combines TRBV10-3 with TRBJ2-3; 11 bases are a match to TRBD2. The germline CDR1 and CDR2 sequences are ENHRY and SYGVKD. The J segment lost 5 bases and the V segment lost 0 bases, leaving 4 bases of the junction unmatched. This CDR3 has 16 residues. CDR3 sequence (DNA): TGTGCCATCAGTGAGTCGGCTAGCGGGGGGTTAGATACGCAGTATTTT. Protein sequence: CAISESASGGLDTQYF.

With respect to this clone: Sequence at one end of the junction differs from germline and may be a read error. The chain is built from TRBV11-2 and TRBJ1-4; no definite D call. Germline V lookup: CDR1 SGHAT, CDR2 FQNNGV. The CDR3 extends over 10 amino acids. CDR3 sequence reads: CASSLSGRLF. CDR3 nucleotide sequence: TGTGCCAGCAGCTTAAGTGGCAGGCTTTTT.

The rearrangement links TRBV6-5 to TRBJ2-7; weak D call: TRBD1 (5 bases). Trimming took off 5 bases at V and 2 bases at J, with 13 bases between the two ends. The germline V gene encodes CDR1 MNHEY and CDR2 SVGAGI. This CDR3 is 14 amino acids long. In DNA, the CDR3 is TGTGCCAGCAGTCGAACGGACACGGCCTACGAGCAGTACGTC. Translation gives CASSRTDTAYEQYV.

The rearrangement uses TRBV18 and TRBJ2-7; D call uncertain. Trimming pared 6 bases from V and 4 bases from J, leaving 13 bases between. The CDR3 runs to 13 residues. Per germline, CDR1 KGHSH and CDR2 LQKENI. CDR3 in DNA: TGTGCCAGCTCCGCCAATCCCCGATACGAGCAGTACTTC. It encodes CASSANPRYEQYF. Filled out from reference TRBV18 and TRBJ2-7, the complete variable domain reads NAGVMQNPRHLVRRRGQEARLRCSPMKGHSHVYWYRQLPEEGLKFMVYLQKENIIDESGMPKERFSAEFPKEGPSILRIQQVVRGDSAAYFCASSANPRYEQYFGPGTRLTVT.

The chain recombines TRBV24-1 with TRBJ2-5; TRBD1 matches at 9 bases. CDR3 length equals 15 residues. CDR1 is KGHDR and CDR2 is SFDVKD in the germline V gene. The V segment lost 3 bases and the J segment 3 bases; nucleotides outside the gene matches: 4. CDR3 nucleotide sequence: TGTGCCACCAGTGATGGGACAGGGTTGGAAGAGACCCAGTACTTC. This translates into CATSDGTGLEETQYF.

The chain links TRBV7-9 to TRBJ2-7; no definite D call. V was clipped by 1 base and J by 2 bases, with 12 bases between them. Germline lookup yields CDR1 SEHNR and CDR2 FQNEAQ (reference sequence). CDR3 length equals 15 residues. This CDR3 reads CASSLGAGIAYEQYF. CDR3 nucleotides: TGTGCCAGCAGCTTAGGGGCAGGAATCGCCTACGAGCAGTACTTC.

The CDR3 DNA is TGTGCCAGCAGCTTAGGGACAGGGACCGGGGAGCTGTTTTTT. As protein: CASSLGTGTGELFF. The chain employs TRBV7-2 and TRBJ2-2; 8 bases are a match to TRBD1. The CDR3 has 14 residues. J was trimmed by 5 bases and V by 1 base; bases with no gene match: 0. The germline gives CDR1 SGHTA, CDR2 FQGNSA.

The chain combines TRBV12-3 or TRBV12-4 with TRBJ2-1; D unresolved. The CDR3 is 12 residues long. Trimming removed 7 bases from V and 13 bases from J, with 17 bases in between. The CDR3 DNA sequence: TGTGCCAGCACCAGAGAGTCCGCAATTCAGTTCTTC. It specifies CASTRESAIQFF.

J is TRBJ1-5 and V is TRBV19, with D perhaps matching TRBD1 (6 bases). V lost 5 bases to trimming and J lost 1 base, with 9 bases between them. Germline lookup yields CDR1 LNHDA and CDR2 SQIVND (reference sequence). The CDR3 is made up of 14 amino acids. This chain's CDR3 is CASSWGPSNQPQHF. CDR3 in DNA: TGTGCCAGTAGTTGGGGGCCAAGCAATCAGCCCCAGCATTTT.